This entry lists 29 T cell receptor beta chains sequenced from one sample in a study of glioma-infiltrating T cells (dated by TCRdb to 2016 to 2017). Sequencing was carried out with an Illumina MiSeq. TCR alpha and beta CDR3 regions were amplified with the iRepertoire nested amplicon-rescue multiplex PCR (arm-PCR) platform from RNA. TCRdb reanalyzed the raw reads on its own, using fastp at Q25 for trimming and MiXCR for clone calling, and kept in-frame beta chains. Duplicate CDR3 protein sequences are folded into a single record with the most common DNA and genes. Recorded for this sample are roughly 200,000 distinct CDR3 sequences; more than 35% of them occurred a single time. Together, the top ten hold around 5% of the sample. The specimen was glioma tissue, nonneoplastic brain tissue, or PBMCs (not recorded which). All receptors derive from a human donor with low-grade glioma or glioblastoma, undergoing nonglioma brain surgery, or in good health (not recorded which).

V is TRBV5-1 and J is TRBJ2-1; 7 positions agree with TRBD1. Germline-derived CDR1 and CDR2 are SGHRS and YFSETQ. V trimming: 0 bases; J trimming: 3 bases; junction bases outside the gene matches: 3. The CDR3 totals 15 residues. In DNA form, the CDR3 reads TGCGCCAGCAGCTTGGCCGGGACAGACTACAATGAGCAGTTCTTC. Translated, it gives CASSLAGTDYNEQFF.

The rearrangement joins TRBV28 to TRBJ2-2; the D is unclear. Germline loops: CDR1 MDHEN, CDR2 SYDVKM. Deletions cut 5 bases from V and 7 bases from J, with 20 bases between. This CDR3 comprises 16 residues. CDR3 coding DNA: TGTGCCAGCAGTGGGATCAGAGCAGATATCAACGGGGAGCTGTTTTTT. Translation: CASSGIRADINGELFF.

This clonotype was found a few times. Given a much more abundant clone one base away, this may be a read error. The rearrangement joins TRBV6-2 or TRBV6-3 to TRBJ2-3; D is perhaps TRBD1 (6 bases). V was trimmed by 6 bases and J by 2 bases, leaving 15 bases between them. The CDR3 extends over 15 amino acids. The germline CDR1 and CDR2 sequences are MNHEY and SVGEGT. The CDR3 sequence: CASSPRGGDTDTQYF. In DNA, the CDR3 is TGTGCCAGCAGCCCAAGAGGGGGAGACACAGATACGCAGTATTTT.

This chain joins TRBV10-3 and TRBJ2-3, with D perhaps matching TRBD2 (5 bases). The CDR3 has 13 amino acids. V shed 6 bases and J shed 3 bases, with 10 bases lying between them. CDR1 is ENHRY and CDR2 is SYGVKD in the germline V gene. Written as DNA, the CDR3 is TGTGCCATCAGAGAGGGTAGGACAGATACGCAGTATTTT. This gives the protein CAIREGRTDTQYF.

This clonotype was recorded a few times. The rearrangement uses TRBV19 and TRBJ1-1, with D possibly matching TRBD1 (5 bases). The CDR3 consists of 13 residues. V dropped 9 bases and J dropped 3 bases, with 14 bases sitting between them. The germline V gene encodes CDR1 LNHDA and CDR2 SQIVND (reference sequence). The CDR3 sequence: CASHGTAYTEAFF. In nucleotides, the CDR3 is TGTGCCAGCCACGGGACTGCTTACACTGAAGCTTTCTTT.

This clonotype was seen once. The chain employs TRBV4-2 and TRBJ2-1; D is unclear. Trimming took 2 bases from V and 5 from J, leaving 13 bases between them. This CDR3 has 15 amino acids. CDR1 and CDR2 from the germline V gene are LGHNA and YNFKEQ. The CDR3 sequence is CASSQFAPENNEQFF. CDR3 nucleotides: TGTGCCAGCAGCCAATTTGCCCCGGAGAACAATGAGCAGTTCTTC.

This clonotype occurred once. The rearrangement joins TRBV7-2 to TRBJ2-7; tentative D call: TRBD1 (7 bases). The germline gives CDR1 SGHTA, CDR2 FQGNSA. Trimming removed 9 bases at V and 3 bases at J, with 18 bases between. This CDR3 has 14 residues. CDR3 protein: CARSIGGGDYEQYF. The CDR3 region has the DNA TGTGCCAGAAGCATAGGGGGCGGGGACTACGAGCAGTACTTC.

The V gene is TRBV28, the J gene TRBJ2-7; D gene ambiguous. Trimming cost V 6 bases and J 0 bases, with 18 bases left between them. This CDR3 region has 16 residues. Germline V gene lookup returns CDR1 MDHEN and CDR2 SYDVKM. The CDR3 DNA is TGTGCCAGCAGCTCCGTGGGCACGGCTAGCTCCTACGAGCAGTACTTC. It encodes CASSSVGTASSYEQYF.

Details on this clonotype: This may be a read error: a much more frequent sequence differs by one nucleotide. This CDR3 fails to terminate in the conserved phenylalanine or tryptophan, so it likely reflects a read error. The CDR3 coding sequence is TGTGCCAGCAGCTCAGGGTGGAGCACAGATACGCAGTATCTT. Translating it yields CASSSGWSTDTQYL. V usage is TRBV5-4 and J usage is TRBJ2-3, with D tentatively TRBD1 (5 bases). Trimming removed 3 bases at V and 0 bases at J, with 8 bases between. The germline CDR1 and CDR2 sequences are SGHNT and YYREEE (reference sequence). This CDR3 has 14 residues.

As concerns this clonotype: This may be a read error, as it is one base from a much larger clone. This chain uses TRBV28 with TRBJ2-2; 11 nucleotides line up with TRBD1. This CDR3 comprises 16 residues. CDR1 and CDR2 (germline): MDHEN, SYDVKM. For the CDR3, the DNA is TGTGCCAGCAGTGCATCCGGGACAGGGGGATTTGGGGAGCCGTTTTTT. Translation gives CASSASGTGGFGEPFF. Variable domain in full (rest from reference TRBV28 and TRBJ2-2): DVKVTQSSRYLVKRTGEKVFLECVQDMDHENMFWYRQDPGLGLRLIYFSYDVKMKEKGDIPEGYSVSREKKERFSLILESASTNQTSMYLCASSASGTGGFGEPFFGEGSRLTVL.

This clonotype came up many times. The rearrangement links TRBV6-1 to TRBJ2-3; TRBD2 agrees at 8 bases. CDR3 length equals 15 residues. V trimming: 1 base; J trimming: 5 bases; junction bases outside the gene matches: 5. Germline V gives CDR1 MNHNS, CDR2 SASEGT. The CDR3 here is CASSEGSGVLDTQYF. The CDR3 DNA follows: TGTGCCAGCAGTGAAGGTAGCGGGGTACTAGATACGCAGTATTTT.

The chain links TRBV18 to TRBJ2-7; 12 nucleotides match TRBD2. CDR1 and CDR2 from the germline V gene are KGHSH and LQKENI. The J segment lost 7 bases and the V segment lost 2 bases, leaving 6 bases of the junction unmatched. The CDR3 contains 15 residues. CDR3 protein: CASSPSTSGRGEQYF. In nucleotides, the CDR3 is TGTGCCAGCTCACCATCGACTAGCGGGAGAGGTGAGCAGTACTTC. Based on the CDR3 plus reference TRBV18 and TRBJ2-7, the full variable domain is NAGVMQNPRHLVRRRGQEARLRCSPMKGHSHVYWYRQLPEEGLKFMVYLQKENIIDESGMPKERFSAEFPKEGPSILRIQQVVRGDSAAYFCASSPSTSGRGEQYFGPGTRLTVT.

Regarding this clonotype: Possible read error: a much larger clone is one base away. The chain has TRBV28 and TRBJ2-1; D is unclear. Trimming shortened V by 10 bases and J by 5 bases, and 24 bases separated the two germline ends. The CDR3 runs 16 residues. The V gene's germline CDR1 is MDHEN and CDR2 SYDVKM. The CDR3 sequence: CAINDLTHLRHNEQFF. The CDR3 bases are TGTGCCATCAACGACCTGACTCACCTGAGACACAATGAGCAGTTCTTC.

As to this clonotype: This may come from a read error, since a much larger clone is one base off. The chain has TRBV28 and TRBJ1-5, with D perhaps TRBD1 (5 bases). The CDR3 is 15 amino acids. CDR1 and CDR2 from the germline V gene are MDHEN and SYDVKM. Trimming left V 5 bases short and J 3 bases short, with 14 bases between. The CDR3 nucleotides read TGTGCCAGCAGTCCCGGGGCCGATTACAATCAGCCCCAGCATTTT. Translated, it gives CASSPGADYNQPQHF.

V gene TRBV5-1 combines with J gene TRBJ2-1; TRBD2 aligns across 9 bases. This CDR3 spans 16 amino acids. Germline assignment: CDR1 SGHRS and CDR2 YFSETQ. V trimming: 5 bases; J trimming: 1 base; junction bases outside the gene matches: 7. CDR3 DNA sequence: TGCGCCAGCAGGGCCCTAGCGGGAAATTCCTACAATGAGCAGTTCTTC. Translation gives CASRALAGNSYNEQFF. The complete variable domain, with remaining parts taken from reference TRBV5-1 and TRBJ2-1, reads KAGVTQTPRYLIKTRGQQVTLSCSPISGHRSVSWYQQTPGQGLQFLFEYFSETQRNKGNFPGRFSGRQFSNSRSEMNVSTLELGDSALYLCASRALAGNSYNEQFFGPGTRLTVL.

Ten or more counts support this clonotype. The genes are TRBV28 and TRBJ2-3, with D tentatively TRBD1 or TRBD2 (6 bases each). This CDR3 contains 16 residues. V gave up 7 bases and J gave up 1 base, with 18 bases separating them. Germline CDR1 MDHEN, CDR2 SYDVKM. Here the CDR3 DNA reads TGTGCCAGCACCCCGGGGGCGGCTCGGGGCACAGATACGCAGTATTTT. Translation gives CASTPGAARGTDTQYF.

The rearrangement links TRBV28 to TRBJ1-1; weak D call: TRBD1 (6 bases). Trimming took off 5 bases at V and 14 bases at J, with 21 bases between the two ends. CDR3 size: 13 residues. Germline V gene sequence: CDR1 MDHEN, CDR2 SYDVKM. The CDR3 DNA reads as TGTGCCAGCAGTGGGGGCCTGAACACTGAACCCTTCTTT. Its translation is CASSGGLNTEPFF.

Worth noting for this clonotype: A read error is possible here, since a much larger clone lies one base away. The rearrangement joins TRBV6-1 to TRBJ2-7; TRBD2 matches 7 bases. Unmatched junction bases numbered 11, after V lost 9 bases and J lost 6 bases. From germline, CDR1 is MNHNS and CDR2 SASEGT. The CDR3 consists of 13 residues. The CDR3 spells CARSPTPGGEQYF. CDR3 nucleotides: TGTGCCAGAAGCCCCACCCCGGGAGGCGAGCAGTACTTC.

This clonotype occurred many times. The genes are TRBV6-1 and TRBJ1-1, with D tentatively TRBD1 (5 bases). This CDR3 spans 12 amino acids. Trimming removed 0 bases at V and 7 bases at J, with 6 bases between. Germline-derived CDR1 and CDR2 are MNHNS and SASEGT. CDR3 in amino acids: CASSEAGGEAFF. CDR3 bases: TGTGCCAGCAGTGAAGCGGGGGGTGAAGCTTTCTTT.

CDR3 in amino acids: CASSRTSGTLKNIQFF. The CDR3 DNA reads TGTGCCAGCAGCCGGACTAGCGGGACTCTCAAAAACATTCAGTTCTTC. The chain uses TRBV5-4 and TRBJ2-4; 12 bases line up with TRBD2. The J call may not be correct, given that the DNA end is closer to TRBJ2-1. Looked up from germline, CDR1 is SGHNT and CDR2 is YYREEE (reference sequence). This CDR3 spans 16 amino acids.

The chain links TRBV15 to TRBJ1-1; D not resolved. The CDR3 is 15 residues long. CDR1 LNHNV and CDR2 YYDKDF come from the germline V gene (reference sequence). The CDR3 reads CDNSREKGSNTEAFF. The DNA of the CDR3 is TGTGACAACAGCAGAGAAAAAGGCTCGAACACTGAAGCTTTCTTT.

This clonotype has a handful of counts. This may be a read error, as it is one base from a much larger clone. This rearrangement joins TRBV20-1 to TRBJ1-2; unclear D gene. This CDR3 is built from 11 residues. The germline V gene encodes CDR1 DFQATT and CDR2 SNEGSKA (reference sequence). The CDR3 region is CSAGDWSGYTF. Written as DNA, the CDR3 is TGCAGTGCTGGAGACTGGAGTGGCTACACCTTC.

This clonotype was detected many times. The chain uses TRBV20-1 and TRBJ2-5, with a tentative D call TRBD2 (6 bases). CDR1 DFQATT and CDR2 SNEGSKA come from the germline V gene (reference sequence). The V gene lost 3 bases and the J gene lost 4 bases, with 12 bases spanning the gap. CDR3 length: 13 residues. CDR3 sequence: CSASSWRGETQYF. CDR3 DNA sequence: TGCAGTGCTAGTTCGTGGAGGGGAGAGACCCAGTACTTC.

With respect to this clonotype: A read error may be the cause here, since a much bigger clone is one base away. V is TRBV2 and J is TRBJ2-3, with D maybe TRBD1 (6 bases). The CDR3 loop spans 15 amino acids. Germline V lookup: CDR1 SNHLY, CDR2 FYNNEI. V lost 9 bases and J lost 1, with 17 bases in between. CDR3 sequence reads: CARKDRPWGTDTQYF. In DNA form, the CDR3 reads TGTGCCAGAAAAGACAGGCCATGGGGCACAGATACGCAGTATTTT.

A note on this clonotype: This may stem from a read error, because a much larger clone lies one nucleotide away. The chain combines TRBV18 with TRBJ1-1; D call uncertain. The V end lost 4 bases, the J end lost 1 base, and 10 bases lay between the germline ends. The germline CDR1 and CDR2 sequences are KGHSH and LQKENI. The CDR3 consists of 14 residues. CDR3 DNA: TGTGCCAGCTCACAAGTATTCCAGAACACTGAAGCTTTCTTT. Translated, it gives CASSQVFQNTEAFF.

The sample holds many counts of this clonotype. The rearrangement links TRBV24-1 to TRBJ1-5; D ambiguous. Germline CDR1 reads KGHDR; CDR2 reads SFDVKD. The V end lost 3 bases, the J end lost 4 bases, and 3 bases lay between the germline ends. The CDR3 runs to 12 residues. In DNA, the CDR3 is TGTGCCACCAGTGATGCAAATCAGCCCCAGCATTTT. It yields the protein CATSDANQPQHF.

A word on this clonotype: One end of the junction is discordant with germline, which a read error may explain. V is TRBV19 and J is TRBJ1-2; D possibly corresponds to TRBD1 (5 bases). From germline, CDR1 is LNHDA and CDR2 SQIVND (reference sequence). The CDR3 covers 13 residues. CDR3 loop: CASSGDGNYCYTF. The CDR3 region has the DNA TGTGCCAGTAGTGGGGACGGAAACTATTGCTACACCTTC.

The CDR3 DNA reads as TGCGCCAGCAGCTTGATGTACGGGGATTCCTATGGCTACACCTTC. Protein product: CASSLMYGDSYGYTF. This chain connects TRBV5-1 to TRBJ1-2, with D uncertain. Per the germline V gene, CDR1 is SGHRS and CDR2 is YFSETQ. The CDR3 has 15 amino acids. Trimming took 1 base from V and 4 from J, leaving 14 bases between them.

This clonotype has just a few counts. The rearrangement links TRBV7-9 to TRBJ1-2, with D unresolved. V lost 0 bases to trimming and J lost 7 bases, with 12 bases between them. The germline V gene has CDR1 SEHNR and CDR2 FQNEAQ (reference sequence). The CDR3 is 14 amino acids. The CDR3 DNA reads as TGTGCCAGCAGCTTAGCGAACCCAGCGGGTGGCTACACCTTC. It is translated as CASSLANPAGGYTF.